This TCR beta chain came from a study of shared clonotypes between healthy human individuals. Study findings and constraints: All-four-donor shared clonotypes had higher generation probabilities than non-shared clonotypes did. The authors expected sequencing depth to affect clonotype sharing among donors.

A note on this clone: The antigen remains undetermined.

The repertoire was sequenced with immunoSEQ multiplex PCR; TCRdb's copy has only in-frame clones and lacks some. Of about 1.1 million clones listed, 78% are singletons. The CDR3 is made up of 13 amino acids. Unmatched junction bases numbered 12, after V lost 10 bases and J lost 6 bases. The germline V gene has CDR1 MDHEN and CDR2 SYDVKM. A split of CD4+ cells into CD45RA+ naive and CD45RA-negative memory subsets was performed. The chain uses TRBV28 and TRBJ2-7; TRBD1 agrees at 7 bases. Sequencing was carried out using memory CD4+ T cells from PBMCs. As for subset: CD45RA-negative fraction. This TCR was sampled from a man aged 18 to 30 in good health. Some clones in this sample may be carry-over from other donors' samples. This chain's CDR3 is CATRGWSGSEQYF. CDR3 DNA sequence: TGTGCCACCAGGGGGTGGTCGGGGAGCGAGCAGTACTTC.